This T cell receptor (beta chain) originates from a study of cytomegalovirus exposure and HLA in healthy donors. The V and J ends lost 7 bases and 0 bases respectively, with 10 bases between them. In germline, CDR1 is MNHEY, CDR2 SMNVEV (reference sequence). CDR3 length equals 14 residues. PCR was performed using 60 Vbeta and 13 Jbeta primers. Measured with immunoSEQ multiplex PCR; TCRdb has only the in-frame clones, and not every one. The table has around 140,000 clones, 70% seen once. Sequenced: PBMCs. The chain recombines TRBV27 with TRBJ2-1; D unclear. This sequence was found in a woman in her sixties or seventies in good health and CMV-seropositive. The CDR3 DNA reads as TGTGCCAGCACCTCCTTTAGCTCCTACAATGAGCAGTTCTTC. Protein: CASTSFSSYNEQFF.